Listed below are T cell receptor beta chains from one sample, sequenced in a study of identical twins. TCRdb used MiXCR to reprocess the 5' RACE reads, holding one entry per CDR3 protein. This table has roughly 480,000 distinct CDR3 sequences, approximately 25% appearing once. This sample was also put to use in a study of T cells expressing NK-cell markers.

Material for sequencing was CD4+ T cells sorted from blood. The receptors derive from a woman under 30 in good health. Both conserved end residues are part of each CDR3. Each record gives: V gene, J gene, D gene, clone size, CDR3 DNA, CDR3 protein. D genes are given only for firm matches. Clone size is shown for a subset of rows, as once, few, many or a class of expanded clone.

>TRBV10-2|TRBJ2-2|TRBD2|NA
TGCGCCAGCAGTGGACGGGCTAGCGGTAGCACCGGGGAGCTGTTTTTT
CASSGRASGSTGELFF
>TRBV11-2|TRBJ1-4|NA|NA
TGTGCCAGCAGCCCGACACCTACGGGTGAAAAACTGTTTTTT
CASSPTPTGEKLFF
>TRBV18|TRBJ2-7|NA|NA
TGTGCCAGCTCACCAGATCTCCACCACGAGCAGTACTTC
CASSPDLHHEQYF
>TRBV3-1|TRBJ2-3|TRBD1|few
TGTGCCAGCAGCCATTGGGACAGGGGGCGGACAGATACGCAGTATTTT
CASSHWDRGRTDTQYF
>TRBV20-1|TRBJ2-5|NA|once
TGCAGTGCTAGAGATGCAAGTTCGGCTATCCGGGGGACCCAGTACTTC
CSARDASSAIRGTQYF
>TRBV12-3/TRBV12-4|TRBJ2-2|NA|few
TGTGCCAGCAGTATCACCGGGACTGCCACCGGGGAGCTGTTTTTT
CASSITGTATGELFF
>TRBV5-6|TRBJ2-7|TRBD2|NA
TGTGCCAGCAGCTTAGCGGGGCTGTCGGACGAGCAGTACTTC
CASSLAGLSDEQYF
>TRBV12-3/TRBV12-4|TRBJ2-1|NA|few
TGTGCCAGCAGTCCCGAAGTTTGGCAGTACAATGAGCAGTTCTTC
CASSPEVWQYNEQFF
>TRBV20-1|TRBJ2-1|NA|NA
TGCAGTGCTAGTCTGCGCTCCTACAATGAGCAGTTCTTC
CSASLRSYNEQFF
>TRBV20-1|TRBJ2-1|TRBD2|few
TGCAGTGCTAGAGGGACCCGACTAGCGGGAAGTGAGCAGTTCTTC
CSARGTRLAGSEQFF
>TRBV5-1|TRBJ1-2|NA|NA
TGCGCCAGCAGCTTGTCCGCAGGGTTTCCTGGCTACACCTTC
CASSLSAGFPGYTF
>TRBV5-1|TRBJ1-1|NA|NA
TGCGCCAGCAGCCCCCACGGACGGGAAGGTGAAGCTTTCTTT
CASSPHGREGEAFF
>TRBV2|TRBJ2-2|NA|many
TGTGCCAGCAACCCGACAGGAACCAACACCGGGGAGCTGTTTTTT
CASNPTGTNTGELFF
>TRBV20-1|TRBJ2-7|NA|few
TGCAGTGCTAGACAGGGACCCAACGAGCAGTACTTC
CSARQGPNEQYF
>TRBV29-1|TRBJ2-3|NA|many
TGCAGCGTTGCACTCTCACAAGCGGATACGCAGTATTTT
CSVALSQADTQYF
>TRBV10-3|TRBJ2-7|NA|NA
TGTGCCATCAGTGAGTCACGATTCTACGAGCAGTACTTC
CAISESRFYEQYF
>TRBV2|TRBJ2-7|TRBD2|NA
TGTGCCAGCAGTGTGACTAGCGGGACCTACGAGCAGTACTTC
CASSVTSGTYEQYF
>TRBV18|TRBJ1-5|TRBD1|few
TGTGCCAGCTCACGGACAGGGACGGGGGGCAATCAGCCCCAGCATTTT
CASSRTGTGGNQPQHF